The 7 T cell receptor beta chains below were found in one sample sequenced in a study of molecular identifiers for immune sequencing clone quantification. TCRdb itself ran the PCR reads through MiXCR, one entry per CDR3 protein. The data hold about 100,000 distinct CDR3 sequences, with roughly a third observed a single time. The material sequenced was naive CD8+ T cells from blood, with Jurkat cell RNA spiked in. As for subset: FACS-sorted CD8+CD4-CCR7+CD45RA+ naive T cells. Every receptor here comes from a human donor in good health. Some libraries in this study had Jurkat cell RNA spiked in.

The gene calls are TRBV2 and TRBJ2-2; possibly TRBD1 for D (6 bases). Between the trimmed V and J ends, which lost 8 bases and 8 bases, there was a span of 18 bases. Per the germline V gene, CDR1 is SNHLY and CDR2 is FYNNEI. The CDR3 totals 14 residues. The CDR3 DNA reads TGTGCCAGCGTGGGACAAATTCAGGGAGGGGAGCTGTTTTTT. This codes for CASVGQIQGGELFF. The whole variable domain, filled in from reference TRBV2 and TRBJ2-2, reads EPEVTQTPSHQVTQMGQEVILRCVPISNHLYFYWYRQILGQKVEFLVSFYNNEISEKSEIFDDQFSVERPDGSNFTLKIRSTKLEDSAMYFCASVGQIQGGELFFGEGSRLTVL.

This clonotype came up once. Given a much more abundant clone one base away, this may be a read error. This chain links TRBV5-1 with TRBJ2-7; 10 bases align to TRBD1. Germline CDR1 SGHRS, CDR2 YFSETQ. This CDR3 has 14 residues. V gave up 6 bases and J gave up 3 bases; unmatched junction bases: 6. DNA for the CDR3: TGCGCCAGCATCTACGGGACAGGGGACTACGAGCAGTACTTC. Amino acids: CASIYGTGDYEQYF.

The genes are TRBV20-1 and TRBJ2-3, with TRBD2 matching 11 bases. The germline V gene encodes CDR1 DFQATT and CDR2 SNEGSKA (reference sequence). The CDR3 sequence is 19 residues long. J lost 2 bases, V lost 5 bases, and 18 bases had no gene match. The CDR3 nucleotides are TGCAGTGCTCCAGGAGGACTGGCTAGCGGGAGGATACACACAGATACGCAGTATTTT. Protein sequence: CSAPGGLASGRIHTDTQYF.

In this sample, this clonotype turned up many times. V usage is TRBV7-8 and J usage is TRBJ2-7; D is perhaps TRBD2 (6 bases). Germline CDR1 SGHVS, CDR2 FQNEAQ. Trimming cost V 3 bases and J 4 bases, with 13 bases left between them. The CDR3 has 14 amino acids. CDR3 sequence reads: CASSFGASVYEQYF. In DNA form, the CDR3 reads TGTGCCAGCAGCTTTGGGGCTAGCGTGTACGAGCAGTACTTC. Drawing the rest from reference TRBV7-8 and TRBJ2-7, the complete variable domain is GAGVSQSPRYKVAKRGQDVALRCDPISGHVSLFWYQQALGQGPEFLTYFQNEAQLDKSGLPSDRFFAERPEGSVSTLKIQRTQQEDSAVYLCASSFGASVYEQYFGPGTRLTVT.

This clonotype showed up many times. The V call is TRBV4-1, the J call TRBJ2-6; 7 bases are shared with TRBD1. This CDR3 has 17 amino acids. Unmatched junction bases numbered 9, after V lost 5 bases and J lost 2 bases. The germline V gene encodes CDR1 MGHRA and CDR2 YSYEKL. For the CDR3, the DNA is TGCGCCAGCAGCAAAGGGCTGGGACAGACTGGGGCCAACGTCCTGACTTTC. Amino acid sequence: CASSKGLGQTGANVLTF.

The chain carries TRBV18 and TRBJ2-7, with TRBD1 matching 8 bases. V lost 3 bases, J lost 2 bases, and 6 bases stayed unmatched. Germline V lookup: CDR1 KGHSH, CDR2 LQKENI. This CDR3 spans 15 amino acids. CDR3 region: CASSPRTGSTYEQYF. The CDR3 DNA is TGTGCCAGCTCACCCCGGACAGGGTCGACCTACGAGCAGTACTTC.

Only a few counts were recorded for this clonotype. The V and J genes are TRBV27 and TRBJ1-6; a possible D gene is TRBD1 (5 bases). V shed 8 bases and J shed 1 base, with 12 bases lying between them. The CDR3 runs 15 residues. Germline V lookup: CDR1 MNHEY, CDR2 SMNVEV (reference sequence). The CDR3 sequence: CASARGGSYNSPLHF. The CDR3 region has the DNA TGTGCCAGCGCCCGGGGGGGATCCTATAATTCACCCCTCCACTTT.